The entry below describes one TCR beta chain. The trim removed 4 bases at V and 6 bases at J, leaving 3 bases unmatched. CDR3 size: 14 residues. CDR1 and CDR2 from the germline V gene are SGHTA and FQGTGA. Profiled with immunoSEQ multiplex PCR; TCRdb holds only in-frame clones, not every one. Of a few hundred thousand clones listed, 80% to 85% are singletons. This sample is drawn from a study of blood T cell repertoires in COVID-19. This clonotype originated in a man in his forties or fifties who had recovered from COVID-19. The sample comprised PBMCs or T cells enriched from blood (not recorded which). This chain joins TRBV7-3 and TRBJ1-6, with 7 bases aligning to TRBD1. The CDR3 DNA reads TGTGCCAGCAGCTCGGGACAGACTAATTCACCCCTCCACTTT. Translation: CASSSGQTNSPLHF.